This T cell receptor (beta chain) derives from a study of circulating CD8 cells and anti-PD-1 response in melanoma. Regarding the study as a whole: Replicates were generally not done for experiments. At M1, fewer than 8% of TRB clonotypes appeared in multiple subsets.

TCR libraries were prepared from 15 ng of total RNA with the QIAseq Immune Repertoire TCR panel. TCRdb analysed the reads with MiXCR anew, one entry per CDR3 protein. The table records 1,300 to 1,500 distinct CDR3 sequences, 8.8% of them present only once. This clonotype is labeled as large. As yet, its antigen is unknown. Sorting of live CD3+CD8+TCRalphabeta+ cells by PD-1 and/or TIGIT gave four subsets. This CDR3 is built from 11 residues. Trimming took off 5 bases at V and 3 bases at J, with 7 bases between the two ends. The germline V gene has CDR1 SQVTM and CDR2 ANQGSEA. This specimen was CD8+ T cells from PBMCs, taken at baseline or after one month of anti-PD-1 therapy (not recorded which). The V and J genes are TRBV29-1 and TRBJ1-1; the D is unclear. The receptor's source is a human donor with melanoma. The CDR3 nucleotides are TGCAGCGTTTACCAGGACACTGAAGCTTTCTTT. Amino acids: CSVYQDTEAFF.